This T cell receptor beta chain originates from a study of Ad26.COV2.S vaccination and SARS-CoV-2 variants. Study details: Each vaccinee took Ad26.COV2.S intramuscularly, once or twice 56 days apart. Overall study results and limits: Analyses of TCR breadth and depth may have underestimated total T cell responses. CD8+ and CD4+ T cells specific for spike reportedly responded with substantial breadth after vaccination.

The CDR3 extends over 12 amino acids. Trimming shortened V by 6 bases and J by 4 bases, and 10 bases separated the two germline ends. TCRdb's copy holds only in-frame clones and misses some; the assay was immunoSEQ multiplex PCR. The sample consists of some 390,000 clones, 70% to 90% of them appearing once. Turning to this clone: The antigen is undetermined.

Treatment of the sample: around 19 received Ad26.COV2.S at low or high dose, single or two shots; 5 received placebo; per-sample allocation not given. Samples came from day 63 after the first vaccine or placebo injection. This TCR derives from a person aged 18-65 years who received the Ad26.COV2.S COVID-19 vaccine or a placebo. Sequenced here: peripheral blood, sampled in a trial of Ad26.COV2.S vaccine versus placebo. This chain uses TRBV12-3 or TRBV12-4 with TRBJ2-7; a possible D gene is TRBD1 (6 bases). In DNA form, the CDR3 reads TGTGCCAGCAGAGATACAGGGTACGAGCAGTACTTC. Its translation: CASRDTGYEQYF.